This TCR beta chain was sequenced during a study of cytomegalovirus exposure and HLA in healthy donors. Study observations and caveats: Both high specificity and high sensitivity reportedly marked the classifier's diagnosis of cytomegalovirus status. Under in vitro conditions, a few CMV-associated chains were confirmed as specific for CMV antigens. Clusters of TCRs from the first cohort tended to co-occur in the roughly 120 validation repertoires (as a later analysis found). Overall, under 200 TCR beta chains were annotated as cytomegalovirus-associated.

Germline trimming cut 2 bases from V and 4 bases from J; bases unmatched to any gene: 7. The CDR3 runs to 15 residues. Per the germline V gene, CDR1 is MNHEY and CDR2 is SVGAGI. Concerning this clone: The antigen remains unidentified.

Assay: immunoSEQ multiplex PCR; the TCRdb copy retains only in-frame clones and omits some. The table shows roughly 330,000 clones, with 75% to 90% occurring only once. The specimen was PBMCs. The receptor's source is a woman aged 25 to 45 in good health and CMV-seropositive. The chain carries TRBV6-5 and TRBJ1-2; 7 bases line up with TRBD1. The CDR3 loop is CASSYKGRGTYGYTF. The CDR3 nucleotides are TGTGCCAGCAGTTACAAGGGCAGGGGGACCTATGGCTACACCTTC.